This T cell receptor (beta chain) was obtained from a study of blood T cell repertoires in COVID-19 (dated by TCRdb to the early 2020s). Background on the whole study: Samples from collaborators originated in the United States, Italy and Spain and spanned both the acute and convalescent phases of COVID-19. The material from the prospective study consisted of cDNA or gDNA derived from T cells, B-cell-depleted T cells, or PBMCs. Deeply sampled blood TCRbeta repertoires from subjects exposed to, actively infected with, or recovered from COVID-19 were included in the dataset. The repertoires were made available in a free public database intended to serve as a resource for research on the immune response to SARS-CoV-2. The samples were drawn from two sources: the first 160 participants of the ongoing ImmuneRACE study, and fewer than 1,500 subjects contributed by 6 global collaborators. The sample metadata nearly always contained a de-identified subject ID, COVID-19 status, age in years and sex. Where available, HLA class I and class II types were obtained from metadata supplied by the sample provider rather than from assay-based typing. The paper's findings and limits, for the study overall: Clinical and demographic metadata were provided uncurated, with the amount varying by source and participant.

Ends trimmed: V by 5 bases, J by 11 bases; bases unmatched to a gene: 15. From cysteine to phenylalanine, the CDR3 is 15 amino acids long. Only the CDR3 part of the read is kept: 45 bases, read in frame from the first base. The germline V gene provides CDR1 MGHDK and CDR2 SYGVNS. Worth noting for this clone: What this receptor recognizes is not known. Base quality data are lacking; no much larger clone is found one base away.

TCRbeta CDR3 regions were amplified from genomic DNA by means of the immunoSEQ Assay, a bias-controlled multiplex PCR. On the authors' methods: The number of nucleated cells in each sample was estimated by amplification of reference gene primers within the assay. To quantify the absolute abundance of each unique TCRbeta CDR3 rearrangement, sequence reads were collapsed and filtered. For each sample, productive Simpson clonality was calculated by taking the square root of Simpson's diversity index across productive rearrangements. TCRdb took this table from immuneACCESS and kept in-frame rearrangements with V and J called. Such tables lack part of the clones; where checked against another copy, unresolved V genes explain under half of the gap, and the rest is unexplained. The V and J calls and the clone size are those of that table, but D and trimming were determined from the DNA. The sample table lists a few hundred thousand clones, about 85% of them with a count of one. The ten largest clones represent 2.5% of the sample.

Enrolling through a virtual design, the prospective study's participants ranged in age from roughly 18 to 90 years and lived across about two dozen United States geographic areas. In the prospective study, cohorts were assigned on the basis of participant-reported clinical history obtained from a screening survey and a study questionnaire. Recovered participants in ImmuneRACE Cohort 3 were defined as having two consecutive negative NP/OP PCR tests, clearance from a healthcare professional, or resolution of symptoms. In the prospective study, whole blood, serum and a nasopharyngeal or oropharyngeal swab were collected from each participant by mobile phlebotomists. Participants in the prospective study had the option to provide additional blood draws and questionnaires over an approximately two-month period. Prospective study blood samples were shipped either frozen or at room temperature before DNA extraction.

The receptor was isolated from a woman aged 45 to 65 who had recovered from COVID-19. Recombination joined TRBV25-1 with TRBJ2-4, with 7 central nucleotides matching TRBD1. Sequenced: PBMCs or T cells enriched from blood (not recorded which). In nucleotide form, the sequence is TGTGCCAGCAGTAGCTCAGGGGGAGTAGGTGGGGTTCAGTACTTC. This yields the protein CASSSSGGVGGVQYF.